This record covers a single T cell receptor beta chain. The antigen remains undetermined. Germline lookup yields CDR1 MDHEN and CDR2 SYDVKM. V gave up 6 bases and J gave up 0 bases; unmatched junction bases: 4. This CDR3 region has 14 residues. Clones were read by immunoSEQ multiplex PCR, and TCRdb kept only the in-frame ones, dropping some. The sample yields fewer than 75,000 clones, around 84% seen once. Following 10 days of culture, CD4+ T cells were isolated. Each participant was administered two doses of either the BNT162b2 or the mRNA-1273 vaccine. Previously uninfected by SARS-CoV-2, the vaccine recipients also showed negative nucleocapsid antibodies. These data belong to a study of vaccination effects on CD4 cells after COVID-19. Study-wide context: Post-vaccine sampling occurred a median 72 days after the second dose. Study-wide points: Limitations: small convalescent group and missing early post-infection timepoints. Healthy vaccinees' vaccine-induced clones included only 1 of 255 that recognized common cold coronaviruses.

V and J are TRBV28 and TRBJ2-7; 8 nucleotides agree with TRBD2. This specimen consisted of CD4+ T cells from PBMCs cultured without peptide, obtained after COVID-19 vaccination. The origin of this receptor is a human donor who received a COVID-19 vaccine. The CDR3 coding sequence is TGTGCCAGCAGAATAAGCGGGAGCTCCTACGAGCAGTACTTC. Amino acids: CASRISGSSYEQYF.